Each of the 11 T cell receptor beta chains below was sequenced from the same sample in a study of PD-1 blockade in classical Hodgkin lymphoma. Time point meaning: newly diagnosed, previously untreated cHL patient sample. Repertoires were generated with immunoSEQ multiplex PCR, while TCRdb's copy carries only in-frame clones and drops some. The sample consists of 30,000 or so clones, roughly nine tenths of them appearing once. The sample was peripheral blood mononuclear cells (PBMCs). The receptors here all came from a human donor with classical Hodgkin lymphoma.

The chain uses TRBV7-3 and TRBJ1-3; D remains ambiguous. This CDR3 is built from 15 residues. V lost 0 bases and J lost 3, with 9 bases in between. Germline CDR1 and CDR2: SGHTA and FQGTGA. The CDR3 DNA follows: TGTGCCAGCAGCTTAACTTCTAGTTTTGGAAACACCATATATTTT. It codes for CASSLTSSFGNTIYF. Filled out from reference TRBV7-3 and TRBJ1-3, the complete variable domain reads GAGVSQTPSNKVTEKGKYVELRCDPISGHTALYWYRQSLGQGPEFLIYFQGTGAADDSGLPNDRFFAVRPEGSVSTLKIQRTERGDSAVYLCASSLTSSFGNTIYFGEGSWLTVV.

The V and J genes are TRBV6-5 and TRBJ2-7, with 8 bases matching TRBD2. Germline assignment: CDR1 MNHEY and CDR2 SVGAGI. With V trimmed by 2 bases and J by 6 bases, 9 bases remained unmatched. The CDR3 extends over 15 amino acids. CDR3 protein: CASSYISGAKGEQYF. The CDR3, as DNA: TGTGCCAGCAGTTACATTAGCGGGGCTAAAGGCGAGCAGTACTTC.

The V call is TRBV5-6, the J call TRBJ2-1; D is uncertain. The V gene lost 0 bases and the J gene lost 4 bases, with 11 bases spanning the gap. Germline V gene sequence: CDR1 SGHDT, CDR2 YYEEEE. The CDR3 consists of 15 residues. The CDR3 DNA follows: TGTGCCAGCAGCTTGGAAAGGGCGACTTACAATGAGCAGTTCTTC. Translated, it gives CASSLERATYNEQFF.

This clone has a single count. The CDR3 here is CSVESPWTSGSPEQYF. The DNA for the CDR3 is TGCAGCGTTGAATCACCCTGGACTAGCGGGAGTCCCGAGCAGTACTTC. V usage is TRBV29-1 and J usage is TRBJ2-7, with 13 bases that match TRBD2. Per germline, CDR1 SQVTM and CDR2 ANQGSEA. The V segment lost 2 bases and the J segment 6 bases; nucleotides outside the gene matches: 10. The CDR3 consists of 16 residues.

This chain uses TRBV19 with TRBJ2-1; weak D call: TRBD2 (5 bases). The germline gives CDR1 LNHDA, CDR2 SQIVND (reference sequence). The CDR3 length is 12 residues. The V end lost 6 bases, the J end lost 4 bases, and 7 bases lay between the germline ends. CDR3 sequence (DNA): TGTGCCAGTAGAAGCGGTTACAATGAGCAGTTCTTC. As protein: CASRSGYNEQFF.

This chain links TRBV4-2 with TRBJ2-5; 7 nucleotides match TRBD2. CDR3 length: 17 amino acids. CDR1 and CDR2 from the germline V gene are LGHNA and YNFKEQ. V dropped 0 bases and J dropped 4; count of bases not matched to a gene: 11. The CDR3 DNA reads TGTGCCAGCAGCCAAGAAGGAAGGGGATGGGGGGGAGAGACCCAGTACTTC. It encodes CASSQEGRGWGGETQYF.

The chain is built from TRBV7-2 and TRBJ2-1; D is unclear. This CDR3 is built from 14 residues. Germline lookup yields CDR1 SGHTA and CDR2 FQGNSA. Trimming took off 3 bases at V and 8 bases at J, with 14 bases between the two ends. CDR3 bases: TGTGCCAGCAGCTTTTTAACGGTAGGCGATGAGCAGTTCTTC. Translating it yields CASSFLTVGDEQFF.

This clone has just a few counts. The chain carries TRBV5-8 and TRBJ1-4; D not resolved. Trimming shortened V by 3 bases and J by 8 bases, and 14 bases separated the two germline ends. This CDR3 contains 14 residues. Germline V lookup: CDR1 SGHTS, CDR2 YDEGEE. DNA of the CDR3: TGTGCCAGCAGCTCACCGGAAGGGCGAGAAAAACTGTTTTTT. Translating gives CASSSPEGREKLFF.

This clone was found a few times. The chain combines TRBV10-1 with TRBJ2-6; no definite D call. The CDR3 spans 14 residues. V was cut by 3 bases and J by 4 bases, with 7 bases left in between. The germline V gene encodes CDR1 WNHNN and CDR2 SYGVQD (reference sequence). In nucleotides, the CDR3 is TGCGCCAGCAGTGACGGGCAGGGGGCCAACGTCCTGACTTTC. It encodes CASSDGQGANVLTF.

The chain carries TRBV5-6 and TRBJ2-5, with TRBD1 matching 10 bases. The CDR3 consists of 15 residues. Germline CDR1 SGHDT, CDR2 YYEEEE. The J segment lost 1 base and the V segment lost 4 bases, leaving 4 bases of the junction unmatched. CDR3 coding DNA: TGTGCCAGCAGCCGACAGGGGGCGGTCCAAGAGACCCAGTACTTC. It is translated as CASSRQGAVQETQYF.

This rearrangement joins TRBV10-3 to TRBJ1-1, with D possibly being TRBD1 (6 bases). The V end lost 7 bases, the J end lost 5 bases, and 17 bases lay between the germline ends. The V gene's germline CDR1 is ENHRY and CDR2 SYGVKD. The CDR3 is 14 amino acids. CDR3 sequence: CAINRRGDWTEAFF. The CDR3 DNA follows: TGTGCCATCAATCGCAGGGGCGATTGGACTGAAGCTTTCTTT.